This TCR beta chain was found in a study of blood T cell repertoires in COVID-19. Looking at the study overall: Sources were T cells, B-cell-depleted T cells, or PBMCs; the material itself was cDNA or gDNA.

This CDR3 spans 13 amino acids. Trimming took off 4 bases at V and 2 bases at J, with 5 bases between the two ends. In the original analysis: Reference gene primer amplification gave nucleated cell count estimates. The data were produced by immunoSEQ multiplex PCR, yet TCRdb's version contains in-frame clones alone and is incomplete. V and J calls and clone size follow that table, whereas D and trimming were derived from the DNA. The repertoire holds tens of thousands of clones, over 70% seen once, with around 5% in the top ten. Sample: peripheral blood. This TCR was recovered from a man aged 50 to 59 with active COVID-19. The chain recombines TRBV12-3 or TRBV12-4 with TRBJ2-2; D gene ambiguous. The CDR3 sequence: CASSSVNTGELFF. The CDR3 bases are TGTGCCAGCAGTTCAGTAAACACCGGGGAGCTGTTTTTT.